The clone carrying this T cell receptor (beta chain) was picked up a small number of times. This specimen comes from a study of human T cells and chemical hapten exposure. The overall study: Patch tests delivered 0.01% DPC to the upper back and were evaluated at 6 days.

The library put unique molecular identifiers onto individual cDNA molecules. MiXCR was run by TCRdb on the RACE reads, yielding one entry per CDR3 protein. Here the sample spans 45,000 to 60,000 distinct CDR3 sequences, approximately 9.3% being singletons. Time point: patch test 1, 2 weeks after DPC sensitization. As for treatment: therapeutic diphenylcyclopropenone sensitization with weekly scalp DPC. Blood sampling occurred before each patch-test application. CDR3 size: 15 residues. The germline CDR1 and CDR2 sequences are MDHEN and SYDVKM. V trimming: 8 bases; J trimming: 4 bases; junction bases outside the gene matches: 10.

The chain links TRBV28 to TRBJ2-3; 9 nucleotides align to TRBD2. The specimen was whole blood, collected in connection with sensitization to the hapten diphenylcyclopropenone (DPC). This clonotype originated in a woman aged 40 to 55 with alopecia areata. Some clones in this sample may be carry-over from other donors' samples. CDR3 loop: CASRQAGGRADTQYF. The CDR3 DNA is TGTGCCAGCCGGCAGGCGGGGGGGCGTGCAGATACGCAGTATTTT.